These 24 T cell receptor beta chains originate from one sample sequenced in a study of read filtering for tumor transcriptome and immune sequencing. Molecular barcoded adaptors covering alpha/delta and beta/gamma chains were used on around 370 ng RNA. TCRdb called the reads again in MiXCR, with one record for every CDR3 protein. The table has about 46,000 distinct CDR3 sequences, approximately 19% seen once. Sequencing was done on a sample of a population of CD138-negative cells sorted from bone marrow. The source is a donor over 35 with multiple myeloma.

This clonotype was detected ten times or more. The chain joins TRBV4-1 to TRBJ2-1, with D unclear. V gave up 0 bases and J gave up 4 bases, with 13 bases separating them. The CDR3 has 16 amino acids. Germline CDR1 MGHRA, CDR2 YSYEKL. CDR3 loop: CASSQDLQAEYNEQFF. CDR3 nucleotides: TGCGCCAGCAGCCAAGATCTGCAGGCGGAATACAATGAGCAGTTCTTC.

A word on this clonotype: A much larger clone lies one base from this, so it may be a read error. The chain joins TRBV7-2 to TRBJ2-5; D gene unclear. The CDR3 is 11 residues long. From germline, CDR1 is SGHTA and CDR2 FQGNSA. Trimming shortened V by 11 bases and J by 0 bases, and 7 bases separated the two germline ends. CDR3 in DNA: TGTGCCGCCCTGTACCAAGAGACCCAGTACTTC. Translated: CAALYQETQYF. Using reference TRBV7-2 and TRBJ2-5 for the parts outside the CDR3, the full variable domain is GAGVSQSPSNKVTEKGKDVELRCDPISGHTALYWYRQSLGQGLEFLIYFQGNSAPDKSGLPSDRFSAERTGGSVSTLTIQRTQQEDSAVYLCAALYQETQYFGPGTRLLVL.

This clonotype showed up many times. The chain has TRBV29-1 and TRBJ1-2; 7 bases match TRBD1. The CDR3 length is 15 residues. After removal of 7 bases from V and 2 bases from J, the junction contained 13 bases not matched to a gene. Germline loops: CDR1 SQVTM, CDR2 ANQGSEA. The CDR3 spells CSAFEWTGENYGYTF. In DNA, the CDR3 is TGCAGCGCTTTCGAATGGACAGGAGAGAACTATGGCTACACCTTC.

This clonotype was counted many times. The chain couples TRBV30 to TRBJ2-1, with D perhaps matching TRBD1 (6 bases). The germline gives CDR1 GTSNPN, CDR2 SVGIG (reference sequence). The CDR3 runs 17 residues. V was trimmed by 4 bases and J by 0 bases, leaving 19 bases between them. The CDR3 region is CAWKLGVGGFSYNEQFF. DNA of the CDR3: TGTGCCTGGAAATTGGGAGTAGGGGGTTTCTCCTACAATGAGCAGTTCTTC.

In this sample, this clonotype turned up many times. The chain is built from TRBV2 and TRBJ1-5, with D possibly matching TRBD1 (6 bases). Trimming took 3 bases from V and 8 from J, leaving 11 bases between them. CDR3 length: 13 residues. The germline V gene has CDR1 SNHLY and CDR2 FYNNEI. Written as DNA, the CDR3 is TGTGCCAGCAGTGAGTTACAGGGAAAGCCCCAGCATTTT. Protein sequence: CASSELQGKPQHF.

In its sample, this clonotype was seen many times. This chain links TRBV7-2 with TRBJ2-1; D remains ambiguous. This CDR3 region has 15 residues. Trimming took 3 bases from V and 0 from J, leaving 9 bases between them. Germline assignment: CDR1 SGHTA and CDR2 FQGNSA. CDR3 sequence reads: CASSLLFSSYNEQFF. The CDR3 DNA sequence: TGTGCCAGCAGCTTGCTTTTCAGCTCCTACAATGAGCAGTTCTTC.

The CDR3 DNA is TGTGGCGGCAGCCCGGGACAGGGGGCGGCCAATGAGCAGTTCTTC. This translates into CGGSPGQGAANEQFF. The chain links TRBV7-2 to TRBJ2-1, with 12 nucleotides matching TRBD1. CDR3 size: 15 residues. Germline CDR1 SGHTA, CDR2 FQGNSA. Complete variable domain (other parts from reference TRBV7-2 and TRBJ2-1): GAGVSQSPSNKVTEKGKDVELRCDPISGHTALYWYRQSLGQGLEFLIYFQGNSAPDKSGLPSDRFSAERTGGSVSTLTIQRTQQEDSAVYLCGGSPGQGAANEQFFGPGTRLTVL.

As for this clonotype: One end of the junction is discordant with germline, which a read error may explain. In DNA form, the CDR3 reads TGCAGCGTTCAAGATGGGATGTACTATGAGCAGTTCTTC. Protein: CSVQDGMYYEQFF. The V gene is TRBV29-1, the J gene TRBJ2-1; D is undetermined. This CDR3 comprises 13 residues. From germline, CDR1 is SQVTM and CDR2 ANQGSEA.

The chain uses TRBV5-1 and TRBJ2-1, with TRBD2 matching over 10 bases. The V segment lost 2 bases and the J segment 6 bases; nucleotides outside the gene matches: 5. CDR1 SGHRS and CDR2 YFSETQ come from the germline V gene. The CDR3 runs 15 residues. In DNA form, the CDR3 reads TGCGCCAGCAGCTTTCCGCCTAGCGGGAGCAATGAGCAGTTCTTC. It specifies CASSFPPSGSNEQFF.

This clonotype was seen a few times. The chain joins TRBV11-2 to TRBJ2-7; 8 nucleotides line up with TRBD1. CDR1 is SGHAT, CDR2 FQNNGV, per germline. Trimming removed 3 bases from V and 3 bases from J; junction bases left unmatched: 7. The CDR3 is made up of 15 amino acids. This CDR3 is CASSFTGGQSYEQYF. CDR3 bases: TGTGCCAGCAGCTTCACAGGGGGGCAGAGCTACGAGCAGTACTTC.

A note on this clonotype: The germline gene is not matched at one end of the junction; a read error may be the cause. The chain joins TRBV5-4 to TRBJ2-2, with D possibly matching TRBD2 (6 bases). In germline, CDR1 is SGHNT, CDR2 YYREEE (reference sequence). The CDR3 spans 15 residues. The CDR3 region has the DNA TGTGCCAGCAGCTGGGAGGCCCTAGGCACCGGGGATCTGTTTTTT. This gives the protein CASSWEALGTGDLFF.

About this clonotype: A read error is likely here: a far larger clone is one base away. The J gene is TRBJ2-1, the V gene TRBV12-3 or TRBV12-4; D is undetermined. V dropped 6 bases and J dropped 4 bases, with 19 bases sitting between them. The CDR3 loop spans 16 amino acids. The DNA for the CDR3 is TGTGCCAGCAGGTTTTTCACGGAACGGCGTTACAATGAGCAGTTCTTC. Protein: CASRFFTERRYNEQFF.

This clonotype was observed at least ten times. The rearrangement joins TRBV19 to TRBJ2-7; D is unclear. V was trimmed by 5 bases and J by 0 bases, leaving 8 bases between them. The CDR3 runs to 13 residues. Germline loops: CDR1 LNHDA, CDR2 SQIVND (reference sequence). The DNA for the CDR3 is TGTGCCAGTAGTTCGGGCGACTCCTACGAGCAGTACTTC. Amino acid sequence: CASSSGDSYEQYF.

In this sample, this clonotype turned up many times. The chain is built from TRBV29-1 and TRBJ1-1, with a weak D call TRBD1 (5 bases). Trimming shortened V by 4 bases and J by 1 base, and 10 bases separated the two germline ends. The length of the CDR3 is 13 residues. CDR1 is SQVTM and CDR2 is ANQGSEA in the germline V gene. The CDR3 is CSVGGRENTEAFF. CDR3 nucleotide sequence: TGCAGCGTTGGGGGACGGGAGAACACTGAAGCTTTCTTT.

This clonotype was picked up many times. The genes are TRBV7-3 and TRBJ1-6, with 9 bases aligning to TRBD1. Germline assignment: CDR1 SGHTA and CDR2 FQGTGA. The CDR3 is made up of 15 amino acids. After removal of 2 bases from V and 7 bases from J, the junction contained 3 bases not matched to a gene. The CDR3 protein is CASSLGTGLNSPLHF. In nucleotides, the CDR3 is TGTGCCAGCAGCTTAGGGACAGGGCTAAATTCACCCCTCCACTTT.

This clonotype was detected many times. Written as DNA, the CDR3 is TGCAGCGTTGGCTCGGGGGCCACTAATGAAAAACTGTTTTTT. It codes for CSVGSGATNEKLFF. The genes are TRBV29-1 and TRBJ1-4, with D maybe TRBD1 (6 bases). Between the trimmed V and J ends, which lost 4 bases and 2 bases, there was a span of 11 bases. CDR1 and CDR2 from the germline V gene are SQVTM and ANQGSEA. This CDR3 is 14 amino acids long.

The sample holds many counts of this clonotype. The chain has TRBV7-2 and TRBJ2-7; D remains ambiguous. There are 14 residues in the CDR3. The germline V gene encodes CDR1 SGHTA and CDR2 FQGNSA. The V gene lost 3 bases and the J gene lost 6 bases, with 15 bases spanning the gap. The CDR3 nucleotides read TGTGCCAGCAGCTTCGGCGCCTTCTCTTTCGAGCAGTACTTC. It yields the protein CASSFGAFSFEQYF.

This clonotype was observed many times. This rearrangement joins TRBV20-1 to TRBJ2-3; 11 bases are shared with TRBD2. V dropped 6 bases and J dropped 10; count of bases not matched to a gene: 15. The CDR3 has 15 amino acids. Germline CDR1 DFQATT, CDR2 SNEGSKA (reference sequence). The CDR3 loop reads CSAPSTSGGRAPQYF. CDR3 in DNA: TGCAGTGCCCCTTCAACTAGCGGGGGCCGCGCGCCGCAGTATTTT.

The chain is built from TRBV2 and TRBJ1-2; D gene uncertain. The CDR3 totals 14 residues. Trimming left V 4 bases short and J 6 bases short, with 15 bases between. The germline V gene encodes CDR1 SNHLY and CDR2 FYNNEI. The CDR3 region has the DNA TGTGCCAGCAGTGGCCTGACACAGACTGATGGCTACACCTTC. This sequence encodes CASSGLTQTDGYTF.

This clonotype was seen many times. This sequence joins TRBV9 and TRBJ2-1; the match to TRBD2 covers 12 bases. Germline loops: CDR1 SGDLS, CDR2 YYNGEE. Losses at the gene ends were 0 bases for V and 8 bases for J; bases not matched to a gene: 3. This CDR3 is built from 15 residues. In nucleotides, the CDR3 is TGTGCCAGCAGCGTAGGACTAGCGGGAGACTATGAGCAGTTCTTC. This gives the protein CASSVGLAGDYEQFF.

This clonotype was seen ten or more times. The gene calls are TRBV20-1 and TRBJ2-7; 10 nucleotides match TRBD2. J gave up 4 bases and V 3 bases, and 9 bases lay outside the gene matches. This CDR3 contains 15 residues. CDR1 is DFQATT, CDR2 SNEGSKA, per germline (reference sequence). CDR3 sequence (DNA): TGCAGTGCTAGTTCCCCTAGCGGGAGTTTGTACGAGCAGTACTTC. Translating gives CSASSPSGSLYEQYF.

This clonotype was detected ten times or more. This sequence joins TRBV6-5 and TRBJ2-3; D possibly corresponds to TRBD2 (6 bases). With 10 bases removed from V and 0 bases from J, the gap between germline ends came to 17 bases. Germline V gene lookup returns CDR1 MNHEY and CDR2 SVGAGI. CDR3 length equals 15 residues. The CDR3 region is CATVMVAVSTDTQYF. CDR3 DNA: TGTGCCACCGTGATGGTAGCGGTTAGCACAGATACGCAGTATTTT.

This clonotype has ten or more counts. The chain recombines TRBV28 with TRBJ2-7; D perhaps matches TRBD1 (5 bases). The CDR3 contains 12 residues. The germline V gene has CDR1 MDHEN and CDR2 SYDVKM. V gave up 5 bases and J gave up 6 bases, with 11 bases separating them. CDR3 sequence: CASSDDSSEQYF. The CDR3 DNA reads TGTGCCAGCAGTGACGACAGTTCCGAGCAGTACTTC.

In its sample, this clonotype was seen many times. The chain combines TRBV5-1 with TRBJ2-2, with 8 bases lining up with TRBD1. CDR1 and CDR2 from the germline V gene are SGHRS and YFSETQ. V shed 4 bases, J shed 2 bases, and the junction held 4 bases outside the gene matches. The CDR3 spans 15 residues. CDR3 region: CASSPGQVNTGELFF. Here the CDR3 DNA reads TGCGCCAGCAGCCCGGGACAGGTTAACACCGGGGAGCTGTTTTTT.